This T cell receptor beta chain was documented in a study of T-cell memory formation after mild COVID-19. Turning to the study itself: Clusters were largely donor specific. Study-level results: Contracting CD8+ clones were enriched in EMRA, CD4+ mainly in CM and EM.

This clonotype was observed many times. Its antigen is as yet unknown. 5'RACE, which relied on constant-segment primers, yielded TCR alpha and TCR beta cDNA libraries carrying sample barcodes and UMIs. TCRdb redid the calling of the 5' RACE reads with MiXCR, one entry per CDR3 protein. The table lists a few hundred thousand distinct CDR3 sequences, more than 20% of them singletons. Unmatched junction bases numbered 2, after V lost 5 bases and J lost 0 bases. The germline V gene encodes CDR1 SEHNR and CDR2 FQNEAQ (reference sequence). The CDR3 covers 14 residues. The chain carries TRBV7-9 and TRBJ2-3; 7 bases match TRBD1. Sequenced input: PBMCs or a T cell subset sorted from them (not recorded which). This TCR was recovered from a man between 18 and 29 years old who had mild COVID-19 (a few samples of this study predate the infection). Cell type and time point are not known. The DNA for the CDR3 is TGTGCCAGCAGCCGGGACAGCAGCACAGATACGCAGTATTTT. Its translation: CASSRDSSTDTQYF.